This TCR beta chain was profiled in a study of blood T cell repertoires in COVID-19. Germline CDR1 and CDR2: MNHEY and SMNVEV (reference sequence). V was clipped by 2 bases and J by 4 bases, with 14 bases between them. The CDR3 runs 15 residues. Participants reported their clinical history, and cohort assignment relied on those reports. Donors in Cohort 3 who had recovered were those with two negative PCRs, healthcare professional clearance, or resolution of their symptoms. Per the original methods: By means of reference gene primer amplification, nucleated cell counts were estimated. Assay: immunoSEQ multiplex PCR; the TCRdb copy retains only in-frame clones and omits some. The V and J calls and the clone size are those of that table, but D and trimming were determined from the DNA. The table lists about 240,000 clones, roughly 90% of them singletons.

Sequencing input: PBMCs or T cells enriched from blood (not recorded which). This rearrangement joins TRBV27 to TRBJ1-2, with D perhaps TRBD1 (6 bases). The clonotype originates from a woman in her twenties or thirties who had recovered from COVID-19. The CDR3 sequence is CASSLKNRQAYGYTF. CDR3 bases: TGTGCCAGCAGTTTAAAAAACCGACAGGCCTATGGCTACACCTTC.